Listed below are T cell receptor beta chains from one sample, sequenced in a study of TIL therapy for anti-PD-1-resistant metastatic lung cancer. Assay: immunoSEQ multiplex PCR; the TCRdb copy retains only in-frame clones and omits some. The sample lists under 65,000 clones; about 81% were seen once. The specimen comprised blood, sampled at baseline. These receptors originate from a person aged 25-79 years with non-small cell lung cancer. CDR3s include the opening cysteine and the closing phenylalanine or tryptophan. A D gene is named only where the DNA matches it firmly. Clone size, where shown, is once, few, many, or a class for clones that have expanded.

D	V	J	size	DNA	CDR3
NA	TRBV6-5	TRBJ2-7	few	TGTGCCAGCAGTTACGCTTCCGGGACACTCTACGAGCAGTACTTC	CASSYASGTLYEQYF
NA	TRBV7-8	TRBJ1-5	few	TGTGCCAGCAGCTCAGACGGTTATAGCAATCAGCCCCAGCATTTT	CASSSDGYSNQPQHF
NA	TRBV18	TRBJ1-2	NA	TGTGCCAGCTCACTCAGGGTGGCGGGGAACGGCTACACCTTC	CASSLRVAGNGYTF
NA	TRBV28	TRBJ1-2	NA	TGTGCCAGCAGCACGACAGTCTATGGCTACACCTTC	CASSTTVYGYTF
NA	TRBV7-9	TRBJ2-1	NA	TGTGCCAGCAGCTTAGCTACGGGGCACAATGAGCAGTTCTTC	CASSLATGHNEQFF
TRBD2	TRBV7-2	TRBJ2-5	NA	TGTGCCAGCAGCTTAGAAGCGGGGGGCCACCTTTTCCCACAGACCCAGTACTTC	CASSLEAGGHLFPQTQYF
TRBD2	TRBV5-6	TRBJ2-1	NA	TGTGCCAGCAGCAAGGGTCTAGCGGGAGTTTCGAATGAGCAGTTCTTC	CASSKGLAGVSNEQFF
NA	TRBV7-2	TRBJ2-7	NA	TGTGCCAGCAGCTTAGCGGGCGTCGGACAGCACGAGCAGTACTTC	CASSLAGVGQHEQYF
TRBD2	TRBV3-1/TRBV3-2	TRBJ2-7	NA	TGTGCCAGCAGCCACCAGCGGGAGTTCTCCTACGAGCAGTACTTC	CASSHQREFSYEQYF
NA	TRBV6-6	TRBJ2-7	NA	TGTGCCAGCAGTTACTCTTGGACAGACGAGCAGTACTTC	CASSYSWTDEQYF
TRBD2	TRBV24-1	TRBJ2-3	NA	TGTGCCACCGCCAGGACTAGCGGGGGCACAGATACGCAGTATTTT	CATARTSGGTDTQYF
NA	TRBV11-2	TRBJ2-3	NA	TGTGCCAGCAGCTTAGGAGATACGCAGTATTTT	CASSLGDTQYF
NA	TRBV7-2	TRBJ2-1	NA	TGTGCCAGCAGCTCCGGGCCCCACTACAATGAGCAGTTCTTC	CASSSGPHYNEQFF
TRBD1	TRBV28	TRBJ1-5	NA	TGTGCCAGCAGTTCCGGGACAGGGATAGGGTTAGTGAGTCAGCCCCAGCATTTT	CASSSGTGIGLVSQPQHF
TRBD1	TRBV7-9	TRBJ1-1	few	TGTGCCAGCAGCTCGCTCCAAGGGACAGGGGTCACTGAAGCTTTCTTT	CASSSLQGTGVTEAFF
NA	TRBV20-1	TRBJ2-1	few	TGCAGTGCTAGGACCAGCAATGAGCAGTTCTTC	CSARTSNEQFF
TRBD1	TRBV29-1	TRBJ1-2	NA	TGCAGCGTCGGGACAGGGGAAGTGAGCTACACCTTC	CSVGTGEVSYTF
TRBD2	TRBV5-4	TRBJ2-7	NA	TGTGCCAGCAGCCCGGGGGGGGACTTATACGAGCAGTACTTC	CASSPGGDLYEQYF
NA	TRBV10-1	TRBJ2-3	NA	TGCGCCAGCATTTCTGGAGCGGACCCTAGCACAGATACGCAGTATTTT	CASISGADPSTDTQYF
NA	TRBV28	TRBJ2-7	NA	TGTGCCAGCCGTCCCGGGACTCTCTACGAGCAGTACTTC	CASRPGTLYEQYF
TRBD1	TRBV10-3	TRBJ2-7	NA	TGTGCCATCAGTTTCGAACCGGGACAGGGGGTTTCGGGTTACGAGCAGTACTTC	CAISFEPGQGVSGYEQYF
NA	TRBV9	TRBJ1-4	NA	TGTGCCAGCAGCGTAGGCCAGGGCTCTAATGAAAAACTGTTTTTT	CASSVGQGSNEKLFF
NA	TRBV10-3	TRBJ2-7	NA	TGTGCCATCAGACGGGACACCGAAAGCTACGAGCAGTACTTC	CAIRRDTESYEQYF
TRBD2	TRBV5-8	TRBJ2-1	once	TGTGCCAGCAGCAAAGGTCGGCTAGCGGGTGGCAATGAGCAGTTCTTC	CASSKGRLAGGNEQFF
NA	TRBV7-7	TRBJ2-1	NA	TGTGCTAGCAGCTTAAAATTCTCGGGTAGAAACAATGAGCAGTTCTTC	CASSLKFSGRNNEQFF
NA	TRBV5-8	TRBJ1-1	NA	TGTGCCAGCGCCCCGTGGGGGGAGTGGACTGAAGCTTTCTTT	CASAPWGEWTEAFF
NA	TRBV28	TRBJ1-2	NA	TGTGCCAGCAGTTTGTCCGTCTACACGCTTAACTATGGCTACACCTTC	CASSLSVYTLNYGYTF
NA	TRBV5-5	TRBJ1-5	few	TGTGCCAGCAGCTCGGGGGGACGGTCGTATAGCAATCAGCCCCAGCATTTT	CASSSGGRSYSNQPQHF
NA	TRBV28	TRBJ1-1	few	TGTGCCAGCAGACCCAGGAGACAGGAAGCTTTCTTT	CASRPRRQEAFF
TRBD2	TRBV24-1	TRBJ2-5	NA	TGTGCCACCAGTGGGGGACTAGCGGGAATTAGACGACAAGAGACCCAGTACTTC	CATSGGLAGIRRQETQYF
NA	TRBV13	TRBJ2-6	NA	TGTGCCAGCAGCTTAGTAGGCTGGTCCTCTTCTGGGGCCAACGTCCTGACTTTC	CASSLVGWSSSGANVLTF
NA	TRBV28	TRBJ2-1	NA	TGTGCCAGCAGTTTAAGCCCGGGCCTCCTCGGGGGGCAGTTCTTC	CASSLSPGLLGGQFF
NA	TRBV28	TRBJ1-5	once	TGTGCCAGCAGCTTCGACCCGGGACAAACGCAGCCCCAGCATTTT	CASSFDPGQTQPQHF
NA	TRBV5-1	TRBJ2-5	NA	TGCGCCAGCAGCGGCCGGGATCTAGGGGAGACCCAGTACTTC	CASSGRDLGETQYF
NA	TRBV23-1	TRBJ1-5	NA	TGCGCCCGGGGGGGACCTTATCTCTGGGGCAATCAGCCCCAGCATTTT	CARGGPYLWGNQPQHF
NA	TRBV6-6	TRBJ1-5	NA	TGTGCCAGCAGGGGGAGGGGAAGCAATCAGCCCCAGCATTTT	CASRGRGSNQPQHF
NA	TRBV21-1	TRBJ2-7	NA	TGTGCCAGCAGCACGGGACAGGGCCACGAGCAGTACTTC	CASSTGQGHEQYF
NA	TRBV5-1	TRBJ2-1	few	TGCGCCAGCAGCTTGGGTTGGCCGGGCGATGAGCAGTTCTTC	CASSLGWPGDEQFF
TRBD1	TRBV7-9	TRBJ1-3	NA	TGTGCCAGCAGCTTAGATGGAGGACAGGGGCGGAACACCATATATTTT	CASSLDGGQGRNTIYF
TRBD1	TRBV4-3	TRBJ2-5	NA	TGCGCCAGCAGCCGGGACAGTTCATTGGGAGAGACCCAGTACTTC	CASSRDSSLGETQYF
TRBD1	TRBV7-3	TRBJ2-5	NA	TGTGCCAGCAGCTTAGGGGGACAGGGAGGAGAGACCCAGTACTTC	CASSLGGQGGETQYF
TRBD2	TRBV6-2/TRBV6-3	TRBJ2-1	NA	TGTGCCAGCAGTGTTAGCGGGAGTCGCTACAATGAGCAGTTCTTC	CASSVSGSRYNEQFF
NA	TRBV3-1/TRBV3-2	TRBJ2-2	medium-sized	TGTGCCAGCAGCCAAGTTGACAGGGAGGACACCGGGGAGCTGTTTTTT	CASSQVDREDTGELFF
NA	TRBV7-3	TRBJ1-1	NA	TGTGCCAGCAGCTTGGACGGGGACACTGAAGCTTTCTTT	CASSLDGDTEAFF
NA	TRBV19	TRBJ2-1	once	TGTGCCAGTAGTAAAACTAGCATCAATGAGCAGTTCTTC	CASSKTSINEQFF
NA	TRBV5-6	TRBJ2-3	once	TGTGCCAGCACCTTAGCGTTTAGCACAGATACGCAGTATTTT	CASTLAFSTDTQYF
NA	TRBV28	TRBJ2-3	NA	TGTGCCAGCAGTTTGGCGGGTGAGATAGATACGCAGTATTTT	CASSLAGEIDTQYF